These 29 T cell receptor beta chains were all obtained from the same sample, sequenced in a study of blood T cells in healthy people across ages. Sample-barcoded 5' priming and a J-beta primer mix drove a second PCR of roughly 7 to 11 cycles. TCRdb reprocessed the 5' RACE reads with MiXCR, giving one entry per CDR3 protein. Altogether about 640,000 distinct CDR3 sequences are present, about 53% being singletons, with the ten largest covering over 30%. The sample was blood. The receptors come from a man between 60 and 75 years old in good health.

The DNA for the CDR3 is TGTGCCAGCGGGGTGCAAAGGGACACCACCTTC. Translated: CASGVQRDTTF. The chain recombines TRBV5-6 with TRBJ1-2; possibly TRBD1 for D (6 bases). Per the germline V gene, CDR1 is SGHDT and CDR2 is YYEEEE. CDR3 length: 11 residues. Trimming pared 7 bases from V and 13 bases from J, leaving 17 bases between.

This clonotype was seen a few times. The chain carries TRBV25-1 and TRBJ2-5, with TRBD1 matching over 8 bases. The CDR3 length is 13 residues. Germline V CDR1 and CDR2: MGHDK, SYGVNS. Trimming removed 4 bases from V and 7 bases from J; junction bases left unmatched: 5. The DNA for the CDR3 is TGTGCCAGCAGTGGTAGGACAGGGACGACCCAGTACTTC. Translation: CASSGRTGTTQYF.

This clonotype was seen a handful of times. The CDR3 loop is CASSWTSGGEQFF. Here the CDR3 DNA reads TGTGCCAGCAGCTGGACTAGCGGGGGTGAGCAGTTCTTC. The chain recombines TRBV12-3 or TRBV12-4 with TRBJ2-1, with 13 bases lining up with TRBD2. Germline trimming cut 6 bases from V and 9 bases from J; bases unmatched to any gene: 2. The CDR3 covers 13 residues.

V usage is TRBV6-4 and J usage is TRBJ1-2; D possibly corresponds to TRBD1 (5 bases). The V end was cut by 5 bases, the J end by 8 bases, with 15 bases between. This CDR3 has 13 residues. Per the germline V gene, CDR1 is MRHNA and CDR2 is SNTAGT. The CDR3 protein is CASSWDGRTGYTF. The CDR3, as DNA: TGTGCCAGCAGTTGGGACGGACGCACGGGCTACACCTTC.

This clonotype has just one count. The chain joins TRBV6-5 to TRBJ2-3, with D perhaps matching TRBD1 (5 bases). Trimming removed 2 bases from V and 6 bases from J, with 9 bases in between. This CDR3 spans 13 amino acids. The germline CDR1 and CDR2 sequences are MNHEY and SVGAGI. The CDR3: CASSYGAGDTQYF. The DNA for the CDR3 is TGTGCCAGCAGTTACGGGGCAGGGGATACGCAGTATTTT.

This rearrangement joins TRBV20-1 to TRBJ1-5; D unresolved. The germline V gene has CDR1 DFQATT and CDR2 SNEGSKA (reference sequence). The CDR3 covers 13 residues. The V gene lost 3 bases and the J gene lost 4 bases, with 10 bases spanning the gap. The DNA of the CDR3 is TGCAGTGCTAGCCCGCTGGGGAATCAGCCCCAGCATTTT. This codes for CSASPLGNQPQHF.

The sample holds a few counts of this clonotype. The chain carries TRBV7-9 and TRBJ2-1; TRBD1 agrees at 10 bases. This CDR3 is built from 13 residues. Germline V gives CDR1 SEHNR, CDR2 FQNEAQ (reference sequence). V lost 10 bases to trimming and J lost 4 bases; unmatched junction nucleotides: 4. The CDR3 protein is CAMPGQGYNEQFF. The CDR3 nucleotides are TGTGCCATGCCGGGACAGGGGTACAATGAGCAGTTCTTC.

This clonotype appeared a few times. The chain links TRBV10-3 to TRBJ1-2, with D perhaps TRBD1 (5 bases). Germline CDR1 and CDR2: ENHRY and SYGVKD. The CDR3 is 15 residues long. Trimming took off 0 bases at V and 8 bases at J, with 16 bases between the two ends. The CDR3 nucleotides are TGTGCCATCAGTGAGTCGGGCCTCCGGGGCCGCGGCTACACCTTC. This gives the protein CAISESGLRGRGYTF.

This clonotype was picked up a small number of times. This chain joins TRBV3-1 and TRBJ2-1; weak D call: TRBD2 (5 bases). The CDR3 has 15 amino acids. CDR1 LGHDT and CDR2 YNNKEL come from the germline V gene (reference sequence). V was clipped by 3 bases and J by 5 bases, with 14 bases between them. For the CDR3, the DNA is TGTGCCAGCAGCCAGGCCAAGGACTTCGACAATGAGCAGTTCTTC. It yields the protein CASSQAKDFDNEQFF.

This clonotype showed up just a few times. The rearrangement joins TRBV20-1 to TRBJ2-7, with TRBD1 identical over 8 bases. The CDR3 is made up of 14 amino acids. Germline-derived CDR1 and CDR2 are DFQATT and SNEGSKA (reference sequence). Unmatched junction bases numbered 13, after V lost 6 bases and J lost 6 bases. CDR3 sequence reads: CSAGRGQGMGEQYF. In DNA form, the CDR3 reads TGCAGTGCGGGCCGAGGACAGGGTATGGGCGAGCAGTACTTC.

This clonotype was detected only a few times. The chain has TRBV27 and TRBJ2-7, with 10 bases lining up with TRBD1. Unmatched junction bases numbered 15, after V lost 6 bases and J lost 10 bases. Germline V gene sequence: CDR1 MNHEY, CDR2 SMNVEV (reference sequence). The CDR3 has 15 residues. The CDR3 here is CASRPWETGGRPQYF. The CDR3 region has the DNA TGTGCCAGCAGACCATGGGAGACAGGGGGCCGACCTCAGTACTTC.

This chain links TRBV7-6 with TRBJ2-7; D remains ambiguous. The germline CDR1 and CDR2 sequences are SGHVS and FNYEAQ. The CDR3 runs 18 residues. Trimming took off 0 bases at V and 0 bases at J, with 18 bases between the two ends. CDR3 sequence reads: CASSLAGRLLLSSYEQYF. CDR3 nucleotide sequence: TGTGCCAGCAGCTTAGCAGGGCGACTTCTTTTAAGCTCCTACGAGCAGTACTTC. The complete variable domain, with remaining parts taken from reference TRBV7-6 and TRBJ2-7, reads GAGVSQSPRYKVTKRGQDVALRCDPISGHVSLYWYRQALGQGPEFLTYFNYEAQQDKSGLPNDRFSAERPEGSISTLTIQRTEQRDSAMYRCASSLAGRLLLSSYEQYFGPGTRLTVT.

This clonotype was found a few times. The chain links TRBV29-1 to TRBJ1-1; perhaps TRBD1 as D (5 bases). This CDR3 comprises 15 residues. CDR1 and CDR2 from the germline V gene are SQVTM and ANQGSEA. Deletions cut 0 bases from V and 0 bases from J, with 11 bases between. In nucleotides, the CDR3 is TGCAGCGTTGAAGATATCCGGGGCATGAACACTGAAGCTTTCTTT. Protein sequence: CSVEDIRGMNTEAFF.

This sequence joins TRBV29-1 and TRBJ1-4; 7 bases are a match to TRBD1. Germline V CDR1 and CDR2: SQVTM, ANQGSEA. V lost 7 bases and J lost 6; bases outside the gene matches: 5. The CDR3 extends over 12 amino acids. The CDR3 reads CSAGGQDEKLFF. Written as DNA, the CDR3 is TGCAGCGCCGGCGGACAGGATGAAAAACTGTTTTTT.

The table lists this clonotype with many counts. The chain has TRBV29-1 and TRBJ2-1; possibly TRBD1 for D (5 bases). Germline assignment: CDR1 SQVTM and CDR2 ANQGSEA. The CDR3 is made up of 15 amino acids. Trimming removed 2 bases at V and 2 bases at J, with 13 bases between. CDR3 in amino acids: CSVEPWGRTYNEQFF. CDR3 nucleotides: TGCAGCGTTGAACCCTGGGGCCGAACCTACAATGAGCAGTTCTTC.

J is TRBJ2-7 and V is TRBV7-6, with TRBD1 identical over 8 bases. The CDR3 loop spans 15 amino acids. J gave up 6 bases and V 0 bases, and 7 bases lay outside the gene matches. Looked up from germline, CDR1 is SGHVS and CDR2 is FNYEAQ. CDR3 in amino acids: CASSLAGRGRFEQYF. The CDR3, as DNA: TGTGCCAGCAGCTTAGCTGGCAGGGGGCGATTCGAGCAGTACTTC. The whole variable domain, remainder taken from reference TRBV7-6 and TRBJ2-7, is GAGVSQSPRYKVTKRGQDVALRCDPISGHVSLYWYRQALGQGPEFLTYFNYEAQQDKSGLPNDRFSAERPEGSISTLTIQRTEQRDSAMYRCASSLAGRGRFEQYFGPGTRLTVT.

The V gene is TRBV2, the J gene TRBJ2-7; no reliable D call. Germline V gene data show CDR1 as SNHLY and CDR2 as FYNNEI. The CDR3 is 15 residues long. The V and J ends lost 1 base and 6 bases respectively, with 16 bases between them. CDR3 in DNA: TGTGCCAGCAGTGAAGGGACCCCTCCGCCTTTCGAGCAGTACTTC. This encodes CASSEGTPPPFEQYF. The full variable domain, with the rest looked up from reference TRBV2 and TRBJ2-7, is EPEVTQTPSHQVTQMGQEVILRCVPISNHLYFYWYRQILGQKVEFLVSFYNNEISEKSEIFDDQFSVERPDGSNFTLKIRSTKLEDSAMYFCASSEGTPPPFEQYFGPGTRLTVT.

This sequence joins TRBV2 and TRBJ2-1; 9 nucleotides align to TRBD2. Germline values: CDR1 SNHLY, CDR2 FYNNEI. The trim removed 8 bases at V and 1 base at J, leaving 6 bases unmatched. This CDR3 has 15 amino acids. In nucleotides, the CDR3 is TGTGCCAGCTCTTCTACTAGCGGGTCCTACAATGAGCAGTTCTTC. It yields the protein CASSSTSGSYNEQFF.

This clonotype has a handful of counts. The chain recombines TRBV7-2 with TRBJ2-3; D might be TRBD2 (6 bases). Trimming removed 5 bases at V and 1 base at J, with 16 bases between. In germline, CDR1 is SGHTA, CDR2 FQGNSA. This CDR3 is built from 16 residues. CDR3 in amino acids: CASSLPRRAGTDTQYF. In DNA form, the CDR3 reads TGTGCCAGCAGCCTCCCGAGGAGGGCAGGCACAGATACGCAGTATTTT.

This clonotype has a count of ten or more. The rearrangement links TRBV29-1 to TRBJ2-6; D is perhaps TRBD1 (5 bases). CDR1 and CDR2 (germline): SQVTM, ANQGSEA. The CDR3 loop spans 13 amino acids. The V and J ends lost 4 bases and 2 bases respectively, with 6 bases between them. CDR3 in amino acids: CSVAGPGANVLTF. The CDR3 DNA is TGCAGCGTTGCAGGGCCTGGGGCCAACGTCCTGACTTTC.

The J gene is TRBJ2-3, the V gene TRBV5-1; 8 positions agree with TRBD1. Per the germline V gene, CDR1 is SGHRS and CDR2 is YFSETQ. V gave up 4 bases and J gave up 4 bases; unmatched junction bases: 5. This CDR3 spans 14 amino acids. CDR3: CASSVTGVSDTQYF. As DNA, the CDR3 is TGCGCCAGCAGCGTGACAGGGGTCTCAGATACGCAGTATTTT.

Regarding this clonotype: One junction end disagrees with the germline gene, perhaps due to a read error. J is TRBJ2-3 and V is TRBV12-3 or TRBV12-4; TRBD1 is a possible D gene (6 bases). The CDR3 length is 16 residues. The CDR3 DNA reads TGTGCCAGCCGACCCCATCCGGGACAAGGGGCAGATGCGCAGTATTTT. As protein: CASRPHPGQGADAQYF.

Ten or more counts support this clonotype. The chain is built from TRBV3-1 and TRBJ2-7; TRBD2 aligns across 7 bases. CDR1 is LGHDT and CDR2 is YNNKEL in the germline V gene (reference sequence). This CDR3 is 15 amino acids long. Trimming at V came to 1 base and at J to 4 bases, leaving 7 bases not matched to a gene. The DNA for the CDR3 is TGTGCCAGCAGCCAAGGTGGTACAGCGGGATACGAGCAGTACTTC. Translation gives CASSQGGTAGYEQYF.

Comments on this clonotype: One end of the junction does not line up with germline, which may come from a read error. The chain carries TRBV5-6 and TRBJ2-4; D not certain. This CDR3 region has 15 residues. Per germline, CDR1 SGHDT and CDR2 YYEEEE. CDR3 loop: CASSFPAQTANEHCF. The CDR3 DNA is TGTGCCAGCAGCTTCCCGGCACAGACGGCCAACGAGCACTGCTTC.

This clonotype was detected a few times. The rearrangement uses TRBV15 and TRBJ1-6; perhaps TRBD1 as D (5 bases). Germline lookup yields CDR1 LNHNV and CDR2 YYDKDF (reference sequence). V dropped 1 base and J dropped 3 bases, with 13 bases sitting between them. The CDR3 is 17 residues long. CDR3 region: CATSRGGDAIYNSPLHF. The CDR3 DNA is TGTGCCACCAGCAGAGGAGGGGACGCTATCTATAATTCACCCCTCCACTTT.

This chain joins TRBV20-1 and TRBJ2-5; D not resolved. The end of the DNA is better explained by TRBJ2-7, so the J call may be wrong. Germline CDR1 reads DFQATT; CDR2 reads SNEGSKA (reference sequence). This CDR3 has 14 amino acids. The CDR3 here is CSASQPARSAEQYF. The CDR3 nucleotides are TGCAGTGCTAGTCAGCCAGCCCGATCTGCCGAGCAGTACTTC.

The rearrangement links TRBV10-3 to TRBJ2-3, with D tentatively TRBD2 (7 bases). This CDR3 region has 16 residues. Per germline, CDR1 ENHRY and CDR2 SYGVKD. Trimming removed 0 bases at V and 5 bases at J, with 15 bases between. The DNA of the CDR3 is TGTGCCATCAGTGAGTCGAATCGGGGGGCCAAAGATACGCAGTATTTT. Encoded protein: CAISESNRGAKDTQYF.

The rearrangement uses TRBV20-1 and TRBJ1-2, with 9 nucleotides matching TRBD1. This CDR3 is built from 13 residues. Germline assignment: CDR1 DFQATT and CDR2 SNEGSKA (reference sequence). Trimming cost V 3 bases and J 3 bases; bases outside gene matches: 2. The CDR3 is CSARTGGDYGYTF. DNA for the CDR3: TGCAGTGCTAGGACAGGGGGGGACTATGGCTACACCTTC.

This clonotype was detected only a few times. The chain recombines TRBV29-1 with TRBJ2-1; 12 bases align to TRBD2. V lost 7 bases to trimming and J lost 9 bases; unmatched junction nucleotides: 7. Germline V gene data show CDR1 as SQVTM and CDR2 as ANQGSEA. This CDR3 has 13 amino acids. The DNA for the CDR3 is TGCAGCGCCCTACTAGCGGGGGGAGGTGAGCAGTTCTTC. Its protein is CSALLAGGGEQFF.